The clone carrying this T cell receptor (beta chain) was detected only a few times. Its antigen is not known. This sample is drawn from a study of beta chain features in type 1 diabetes. Findings of the study overall: For cells with high TCR expression, cDNA sequencing could yield over-representation.

The germline V gene encodes CDR1 MNHEY and CDR2 SVGAGI. V was pared by 5 bases and J by 4 bases, with 7 bases of the junction left unmatched. CDR3 length equals 14 residues. In total, each donor contributed a single heparinised blood draw that averaged about 120 mL. CD4+ naive, central memory, regulatory and stem cell-like memory cells were sorted via CD45RO/CCR7/CD25/CD127/CD95/CD27. Sequenced material consisted of expressed TCRB transcripts (all of the isolated RNA was reverse transcribed). Assay: immunoSEQ multiplex PCR; the TCRdb copy retains only in-frame clones and omits some. This sample has 130,000 to 150,000 clones, with less than 9% found just once.

The sequence was obtained from a woman aged 25 to 39 in good health. This chain joins TRBV6-5 and TRBJ1-2; 7 bases are shared with TRBD1. The specimen was central memory CD4+ T cells from blood. CDR3 in amino acids: CASSVDRDSYGYTF. The CDR3 bases are TGTGCCAGCAGTGTGGACCGGGACAGCTATGGCTACACCTTC.